The rows below give T cell receptor beta chains drawn from one sample of a study of blood T cell repertoires in COVID-19. The method was immunoSEQ multiplex PCR; TCRdb's version includes in-frame clones alone and lacks a portion of them. The data contain fewer than 300,000 clones, around 82% of them singletons. Source material: peripheral blood. Receptor source: a human donor in a cohort sampled during active COVID-19. Both conserved end residues are part of each CDR3. The order of the fields is V gene, J gene, D gene, clone size, CDR3 DNA, CDR3 protein. A D gene is named only where the DNA matches it firmly. A row's size may be missing; if present it is once, few, many or a size class.

>TRBV7-2|TRBJ2-3|TRBD2|once
TGTGCCAGCAGCTTATACTATAGCGGGGGGGCTCTCACAGATACGCAGTATTTT
CASSLYYSGGALTDTQYF
>TRBV7-8|TRBJ1-2|NA|NA
TGTGCCAGCAGCTTTCGGACTGTTCAGGATGGCTACACCTTC
CASSFRTVQDGYTF
>TRBV7-8|TRBJ1-1|NA|NA
TGTGCCAGCAGCCATCGCATCGGGGGGAACACTGAAGCTTTCTTT
CASSHRIGGNTEAFF
>TRBV7-9|TRBJ2-3|NA|NA
TGTGCCAGCAGCTTAGGACACCTAAGCACAGATACGCAGTATTTT
CASSLGHLSTDTQYF
>TRBV3-1/TRBV3-2|TRBJ1-2|NA|NA
TGTGCCAGCAGCCCAAGAGCTAACTATGGCTACACCTTC
CASSPRANYGYTF
>TRBV28|TRBJ2-5|TRBD1|NA
TGTGCCAGCAGGACAGGGGCGACTGGACAGGAGACCCAGTACTTC
CASRTGATGQETQYF
>TRBV28|TRBJ1-1|TRBD1|NA
TGTGCCAGCAGTCCTCCGGGACAGCCGAACACTGAAGCTTTCTTT
CASSPPGQPNTEAFF
>TRBV4-3|TRBJ2-7|TRBD1|once
TGCGCCAGCAGCCCGGGACAGGGCCTTTCGGAGCAGTACTTC
CASSPGQGLSEQYF
>TRBV1|TRBJ2-7|NA|few
TGCACCAGCAGCCAAGGGGGACTAGCGGGAGTTAGGGCCCGGCAGTACTTC
CTSSQGGLAGVRARQYF
>TRBV7-9|TRBJ2-3|NA|NA
TGTGCCAGCAGCCCGCCCGGGGGAGTCACAGATACGCAGTATTTT
CASSPPGGVTDTQYF
>TRBV11-1|TRBJ2-6|NA|NA
TGTGCCAGCAGCACCCCCGGGGCTGGGGCCAACGTCCTGACTTTC
CASSTPGAGANVLTF
>TRBV2|TRBJ2-2|NA|NA
TGTGCCAGCAGTTCCCAGGGAGGCACCGGGGAGCTGTTTTTT
CASSSQGGTGELFF
>TRBV29-1|TRBJ2-7|TRBD1|NA
TGCAGCGTCGAACAAGGGACAGGGGACTACGAGCAGTACTTC
CSVEQGTGDYEQYF
>TRBV19|TRBJ2-1|TRBD2|NA
TGTGCCAGTAGTATCTCGGGACTAACCGTCAATGAGCAGTTCTTC
CASSISGLTVNEQFF
>TRBV6-5|TRBJ2-3|NA|NA
TGTGCCAGCACCCCCGGGGATACGCAGTATTTT
CASTPGDTQYF
>TRBV28|TRBJ1-5|NA|NA
TGTGCCAGCAGTTTAGGACAGCCGGGGCCGCCCCAGCATTTT
CASSLGQPGPPQHF
>TRBV7-9|TRBJ1-1|NA|NA
TGTGCCAGCAGCGCCCAGACAGGAGTGAACACTGAAGCTTTCTTT
CASSAQTGVNTEAFF
>TRBV28|TRBJ1-4|TRBD1|NA
TGTGCCAGCAGTTCACCCAGGGGGCCCACTAATGAAAAACTGTTTTTT
CASSSPRGPTNEKLFF
>TRBV7-9|TRBJ1-4|TRBD1|NA
TGTGCCAGCAGCCTCCGGGACAGGTTACTTAATGAAAAACTGTTTTTT
CASSLRDRLLNEKLFF
>TRBV21-1|TRBJ1-1|NA|NA
TGTGCCAGCAGAAAAGGCCGGGACAGGGCCGGGAACACTGAAGCTTTCTTT
CASRKGRDRAGNTEAFF
>TRBV19|TRBJ2-7|TRBD1|NA
TGTGCCAGTAACCCTGGACAGGGGAGCTCCTACGAGCAGTACTTC
CASNPGQGSSYEQYF
>TRBV13|TRBJ2-6|TRBD2|few
TGTGCCAGCAGCGCCAACCCGGGACTAGCGGGGACCTCTGGGGCCAACGTCCTGACTTTC
CASSANPGLAGTSGANVLTF
>TRBV6-5|TRBJ2-5|TRBD1|NA
TGTGCCAGCAGGCCTCCCGGGACAGGGGTAGAGACCCAGTACTTC
CASRPPGTGVETQYF
>TRBV9|TRBJ2-7|NA|NA
TGTGCCAGCAGCGTAGCAGGTCTTCCCTACGAGCAGTACTTC
CASSVAGLPYEQYF
>TRBV5-1|TRBJ2-7|NA|NA
TGCGCCAGCAGCTCCACAGGGCCAGCCCCCTACGAGCAGTACTTC
CASSSTGPAPYEQYF
>TRBV5-1|TRBJ1-6|TRBD1|NA
TGCGCCAGCAGCTTGGGCGACAGGGTCTCACCCCTCCACTTT
CASSLGDRVSPLHF
>TRBV7-2|TRBJ2-3|TRBD2|few
TGTGCCAGCAGCACCGCTCAGACTAGCGGGGTGGGGACAGATACGCAGTATTTT
CASSTAQTSGVGTDTQYF
>TRBV27|TRBJ1-1|TRBD1|few
TGTGCCAGCAGGGCTGGGACAGGTAGGGTAGCTTTCTTT
CASRAGTGRVAFF
>TRBV6-2/TRBV6-3|TRBJ2-7|TRBD1|few
TGTGCCAGCAGTAGCGCCGGGACAGGGGCCTACGAGCAGTACTTC
CASSSAGTGAYEQYF
>TRBV2|TRBJ2-1|TRBD2|NA
TGTGCCAGCAGTGAGCTAGCGGGGGCCGGCAATGAGCAGTTCTTC
CASSELAGAGNEQFF
>TRBV5-6|TRBJ2-4|NA|NA
TGTGCCAGCAGCTTACTTAGCGCCGCCAAAAACATTCAGTACTTC
CASSLLSAAKNIQYF
>TRBV2|TRBJ1-5|TRBD1|NA
TGTGCCAGCAGTGTTACAGGGGTCGTTCAGCCCCAGCATTTT
CASSVTGVVQPQHF
>TRBV5-5|TRBJ2-7|NA|NA
TGTGCCAGCAGCGCACAGGGAAGTCTTAGCTACGAGCAGTACTTC
CASSAQGSLSYEQYF
>TRBV28|TRBJ2-7|NA|NA
TGTGCCAGCAGCCCTAGGTACGAGCAGTACTTC
CASSPRYEQYF
>TRBV10-2|TRBJ2-3|TRBD2|NA
TGCGCCAGCAGTGTCAGCGGGAGGACGACAGATACGCAGTATTTT
CASSVSGRTTDTQYF
>TRBV11-2|TRBJ2-7|NA|few
TGTGCCAGCAGCTTGACTCCACAGGGCCAGTACTTC
CASSLTPQGQYF
>TRBV29-1|TRBJ2-1|TRBD1|NA
TGCAGCGTTGACCGGGACAGGGGGAATGAGCAGTTCTTC
CSVDRDRGNEQFF
>TRBV12-3/TRBV12-4|TRBJ2-1|NA|few
TGTGCCAGCACCACATCCCTTATCAATGAGCAGTTCTTC
CASTTSLINEQFF
>TRBV19|TRBJ1-2|NA|NA
TGTGCCCAACGGCGGGACGCCGTCTATGGCTACACCTTC
CAQRRDAVYGYTF
>TRBV19|TRBJ1-4|TRBD1|NA
TGTGCCAGTAGTATAAGACAGGGTGTAAATGAAAAACTGTTTTTT
CASSIRQGVNEKLFF
>TRBV18|TRBJ1-5|TRBD1|NA
TGTGCCAGCTCCTGGACAGGGGACGGCAATCAGCCCCAGCATTTT
CASSWTGDGNQPQHF
>TRBV7-8|TRBJ2-2|TRBD2|few
TGTGCCAGCAGCCGGACTAGCGTCACCGGGGAGCTGTTTTTT
CASSRTSVTGELFF
>TRBV4-3|TRBJ1-1|NA|NA
TGCGCCAGCAGCCAAGAGTACAGGGCTGGAGCTTTCTTT
CASSQEYRAGAFF
>TRBV29-1|TRBJ1-2|NA|once
TGCAGCGTTGAAGCTATTTCGGCCAGGGCTAACTATGGCTACACCTTC
CSVEAISARANYGYTF
>TRBV4-2|TRBJ2-1|NA|NA
TGTGCCAGCAGCCCACCAACAGGGAATGAGCAGTTCTTC
CASSPPTGNEQFF
>TRBV6-6|TRBJ1-1|TRBD1|NA
TGTGCCAGCAGACGGACAGGGGGCCTCTGGGACACTGAAGCTTTCTTT
CASRRTGGLWDTEAFF
>TRBV15|TRBJ1-5|NA|NA
TGTGCCACCAGCAGAGATATAAATCAGCCCCAGCATTTT
CATSRDINQPQHF
>TRBV19|TRBJ2-3|TRBD2|once
TGTGCCAGTAGGGGGGTAGCGGGCCTCACAGATACGCAGTATTTT
CASRGVAGLTDTQYF
>TRBV7-7|TRBJ2-3|NA|NA
TGTGCTAGCAGCTTAGGGCCAGCAGATACGCAGTATTTT
CASSLGPADTQYF
>TRBV27|TRBJ2-5|TRBD2|NA
TGTGCCAGCAGTTCGGGGACTAGCGGGGGCCCGGCCCAGTACTTC
CASSSGTSGGPAQYF
>TRBV5-1|TRBJ2-5|NA|NA
TGCGCCAGCCAAGCGCAACCCAACCAAGAGACCCAGTACTTC
CASQAQPNQETQYF
>TRBV5-1|TRBJ2-5|NA|NA
TGCGCCAGCAGCTTGGCCGGGACTTTTCAAGAGACCCAGTACTTC
CASSLAGTFQETQYF
>TRBV5-6|TRBJ2-3|TRBD1|NA
TGTGCCAGCAGCTTCGGGTGGGACAGGGGCACAGATACGCAGTATTTT
CASSFGWDRGTDTQYF
>TRBV5-1|TRBJ2-5|TRBD2|NA
TGCGCCAGCAGCCCAGGACTAGCGGGAGCAGGGGAGACCCAGTACTTC
CASSPGLAGAGETQYF